Described below is a single T cell receptor beta chain sequence and its context. Antigen: not known. These data come from a study of T cell clonotyping in hematopoietic cell transplantation. General study results and limits: Higher Inverse Simpson Index values in graft donor and pretransplant recipient predicted broader posttransplant TCR diversity. Pathologically expanded recipient clonotypes increased progressively from day 30 to day 180 as diversity fell. At the given depth, recipient repertoires were over 95% de novo clonotypes.

Clones were sequenced by immunoSEQ multiplex PCR, and TCRdb holds only the in-frame ones, with some missing. The sample contains about 12,000 clones, around 90% of which appear only once. Sample: peripheral blood mononuclear cells. The clonotype comes from a man aged 25-45 years in good health. Some clones in this sample may be carry-over from other donors' samples.

CDR3 protein: CASSLQSGVGGEKLFF. The CDR3 DNA is TGTGCCAGCAGCTTACAATCGGGTGTAGGTGGTGAAAAACTGTTTTTT. The rearrangement joins TRBV7-2 to TRBJ1-4; D is undetermined. With 2 bases removed from V and 7 bases from J, the gap between germline ends came to 17 bases. This CDR3 is built from 16 residues. Germline-derived CDR1 and CDR2 are SGHTA and FQGNSA.